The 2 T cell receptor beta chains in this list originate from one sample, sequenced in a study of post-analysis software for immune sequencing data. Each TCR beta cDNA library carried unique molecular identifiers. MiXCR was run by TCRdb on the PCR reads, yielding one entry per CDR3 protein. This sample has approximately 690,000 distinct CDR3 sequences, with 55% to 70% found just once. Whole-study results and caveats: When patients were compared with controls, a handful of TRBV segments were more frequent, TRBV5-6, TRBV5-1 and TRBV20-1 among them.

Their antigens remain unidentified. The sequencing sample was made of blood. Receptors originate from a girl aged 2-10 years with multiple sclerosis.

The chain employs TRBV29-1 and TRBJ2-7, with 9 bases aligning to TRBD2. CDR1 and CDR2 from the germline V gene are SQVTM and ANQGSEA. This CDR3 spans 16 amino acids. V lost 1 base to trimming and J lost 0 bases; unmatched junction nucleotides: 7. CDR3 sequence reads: CSVEGLAGVPSYEQYF. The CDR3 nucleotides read TGCAGCGTTGAAGGGTTAGCGGGAGTACCCTCCTACGAGCAGTACTTC.

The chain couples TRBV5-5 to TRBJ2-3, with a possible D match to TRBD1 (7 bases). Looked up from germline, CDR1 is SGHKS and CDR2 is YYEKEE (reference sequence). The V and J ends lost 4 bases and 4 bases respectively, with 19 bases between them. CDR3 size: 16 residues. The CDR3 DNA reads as TGTGCCAGCAGCCCCCCCCGACAGGGAGGCTCAGATACGCAGTATTTT. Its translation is CASSPPRQGGSDTQYF.